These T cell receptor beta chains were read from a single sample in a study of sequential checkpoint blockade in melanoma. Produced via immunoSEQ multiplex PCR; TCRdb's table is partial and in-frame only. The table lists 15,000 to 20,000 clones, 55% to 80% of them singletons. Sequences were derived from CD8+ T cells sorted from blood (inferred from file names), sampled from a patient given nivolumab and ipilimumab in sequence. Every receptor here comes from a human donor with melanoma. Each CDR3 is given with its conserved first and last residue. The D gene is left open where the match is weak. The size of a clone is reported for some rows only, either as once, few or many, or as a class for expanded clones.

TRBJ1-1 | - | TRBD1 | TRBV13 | CASSLPGQGYTEAFF | TGTGCCAGCAGCCTACCAGGACAGGGGTACACTGAAGCTTTCTTT
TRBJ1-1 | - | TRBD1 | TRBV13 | CASSSVGQGTDTEAFF | TGTGCCAGCAGCTCCGTTGGACAGGGAACCGACACTGAAGCTTTCTTT
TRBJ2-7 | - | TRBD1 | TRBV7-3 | CASSIGGQGSYEQYF | TGTGCCAGCAGTATCGGGGGACAGGGAAGCTACGAGCAGTACTTC
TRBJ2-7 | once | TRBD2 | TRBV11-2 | CASRGTSGYPYEQYF | TGTGCCAGCAGGGGGACTAGCGGTTACCCCTACGAGCAGTACTTC
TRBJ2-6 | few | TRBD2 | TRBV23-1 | CASTTRRGDSGANVLTF | TGCGCCAGCACCACCAGGCGGGGGGACTCTGGGGCCAACGTCCTGACTTTC
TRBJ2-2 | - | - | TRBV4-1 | CASSLFGRGNTGELFF | TGCGCCAGCAGCCTTTTCGGGCGGGGGAACACCGGGGAGCTGTTTTTT
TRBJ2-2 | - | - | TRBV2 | CASTNTGELFF | TGTGCCAGCACTAACACCGGGGAGCTGTTTTTT
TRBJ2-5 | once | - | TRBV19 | CASSMVAGQQETQYF | TGTGCCAGTAGTATGGTTGCGGGGCAACAAGAGACCCAGTACTTC
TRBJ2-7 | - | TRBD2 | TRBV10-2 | CASRHTGTRIGQYF | TGCGCCAGCAGGCATACCGGGACTAGGATCGGTCAGTACTTC
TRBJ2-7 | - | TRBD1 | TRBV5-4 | CASSLTGETNYEQYF | TGTGCCAGCAGCTTAACAGGGGAGACGAACTACGAGCAGTACTTC
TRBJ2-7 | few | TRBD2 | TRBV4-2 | CASSLVAGGYEQYF | TGTGCCAGCAGCTTAGTAGCGGGAGGGTACGAGCAGTACTTC
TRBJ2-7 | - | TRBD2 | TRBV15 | CATSRDREREVLRWGYEQYF | TGTGCCACCAGCAGAGATCGGGAGCGGGAGGTCCTCCGCTGGGGCTACGAGCAGTACTTC
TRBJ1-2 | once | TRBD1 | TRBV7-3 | CASSSGTGAGYTF | TGTGCCAGCAGCTCGGGGACAGGGGCTGGCTACACCTTC
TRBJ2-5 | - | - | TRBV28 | CASSLIEETQYF | TGTGCCAGCAGTTTAATAGAAGAGACCCAGTACTTC
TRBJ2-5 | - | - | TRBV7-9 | CASSQASEGTQYF | TGTGCCAGCAGCCAGGCGTCGGAGGGTACCCAGTACTTC
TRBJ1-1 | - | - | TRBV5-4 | CASSLVWLPPGRTNTEAFF | TGTGCCAGCAGCTTGGTTTGGTTGCCGCCAGGGAGGACGAACACTGAAGCTTTCTTT
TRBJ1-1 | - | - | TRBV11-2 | CASSSNKNTEAFF | TGTGCCAGCAGCTCCAACAAGAACACTGAAGCTTTCTTT
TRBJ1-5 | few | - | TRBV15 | CATSWTPEPNQPQHF | TGTGCCACCAGCTGGACACCAGAACCCAATCAGCCCCAGCATTTT
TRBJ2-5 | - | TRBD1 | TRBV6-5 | CASRPQGVGETQYF | TGTGCCAGCAGGCCACAGGGGGTCGGGGAGACCCAGTACTTC
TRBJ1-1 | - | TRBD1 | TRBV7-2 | CASSYPGQGAQAFF | TGTGCCAGCAGCTACCCGGGACAGGGGGCGCAGGCTTTCTTT
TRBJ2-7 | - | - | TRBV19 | CASSIGLAGEQYF | TGTGCCAGTAGTATAGGTCTAGCTGGGGAGCAGTACTTC
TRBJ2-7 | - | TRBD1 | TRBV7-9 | CASSFGDRPYEQYF | TGTGCCAGCAGCTTTGGGGACAGACCTTACGAGCAGTACTTC
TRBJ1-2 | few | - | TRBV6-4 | CASSPVGGRDYGYTF | TGTGCCAGCAGCCCCGTCGGGGGGCGCGACTATGGCTACACCTTC
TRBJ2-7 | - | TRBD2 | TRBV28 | CASSIPGGSYEQYF | TGTGCCAGCAGTATCCCGGGGGGCTCCTACGAGCAGTACTTC
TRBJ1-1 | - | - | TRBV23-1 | CASSQAFTPRTEAFF | TGCGCCAGCAGCCAAGCCTTTACACCGAGGACTGAAGCTTTCTTT
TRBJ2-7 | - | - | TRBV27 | CASSLTVSYEQYF | TGTGCCAGCAGTTTAACGGTGTCCTACGAGCAGTACTTC
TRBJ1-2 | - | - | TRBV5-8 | CASSFSSGRGYGYTF | TGTGCCAGCAGCTTCTCGTCGGGCAGGGGCTATGGCTACACCTTC
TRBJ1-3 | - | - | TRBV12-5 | CASGLYRVPYPGLRNTIYF | TGTGCTAGTGGTTTATACAGGGTCCCCTACCCCGGCTTAAGAAACACCATATATTTT
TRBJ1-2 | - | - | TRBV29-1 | CSVLGSYGYTF | TGCAGCGTTCTGGGCAGCTATGGCTACACCTTC
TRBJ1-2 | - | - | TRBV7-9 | CASSLGPSQAPLLYGYTF | TGTGCCAGCAGCTTAGGCCCAAGCCAAGCTCCTCTTCTCTATGGCTACACCTTC
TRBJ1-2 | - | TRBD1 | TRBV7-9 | CASSLGSGTGVDGYTF | TGTGCCAGCAGCTTAGGCTCCGGGACAGGGGTCGATGGCTACACCTTC
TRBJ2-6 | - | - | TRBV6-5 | CASSKHSGANVLTF | TGTGCCAGCAGTAAACATTCTGGGGCCAACGTCCTGACTTTC
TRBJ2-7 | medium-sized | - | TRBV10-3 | CAISDLDSNSYEQYF | TGTGCCATCAGTGACTTGGACAGCAACTCCTACGAGCAGTACTTC
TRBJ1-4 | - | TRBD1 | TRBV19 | CASSIRDRGEKLFF | TGTGCCAGTAGTATACGTGACAGGGGGGAAAAACTGTTTTTT
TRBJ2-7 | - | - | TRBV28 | CASSLRADRPYEQYF | TGTGCCAGCAGTTTAAGGGCCGACAGGCCCTACGAGCAGTACTTC
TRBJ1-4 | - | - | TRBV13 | CASSFSGDSGNEKLFF | TGTGCCAGCAGTTTTTCAGGGGATAGTGGTAATGAAAAACTGTTTTTT
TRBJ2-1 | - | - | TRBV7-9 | CASSSGQSSYNEQFF | TGTGCCAGCAGCTCGGGACAAAGCTCCTACAATGAGCAGTTCTTC
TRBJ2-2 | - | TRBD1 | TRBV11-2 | CASSSGTGRTGELFF | TGTGCCAGCAGCTCCGGGACAGGGAGGACCGGGGAGCTGTTTTTT
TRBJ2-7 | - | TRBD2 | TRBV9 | CASSLKGLAASYEQYF | TGTGCCAGCAGCCTTAAGGGACTAGCGGCCTCCTACGAGCAGTACTTC
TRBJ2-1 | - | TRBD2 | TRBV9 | CASSVRGGASSYNEQFF | TGTGCCAGCAGCGTGCGCGGGGGGGCTAGCTCCTACAATGAGCAGTTCTTC
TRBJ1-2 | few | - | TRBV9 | CASRATKGRAYGYTF | TGTGCCAGCAGAGCGACTAAGGGGAGGGCCTATGGCTACACCTTC
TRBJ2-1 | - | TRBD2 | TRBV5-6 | CASSLAGGGLAGIYNEQFF | TGTGCCAGCAGCTTGGCGGGTGGGGGGCTAGCGGGGATCTACAATGAGCAGTTCTTC
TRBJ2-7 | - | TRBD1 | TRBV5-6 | CASSGPGQGPEQYF | TGTGCCAGCAGCGGGCCGGGACAGGGGCCCGAGCAGTACTTC
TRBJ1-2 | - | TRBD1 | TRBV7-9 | CASSTRTGGDGYTF | TGTGCCAGCAGCACTAGGACAGGGGGCGATGGCTACACCTTC
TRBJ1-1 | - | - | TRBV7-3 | CASSFRMNTEAFF | TGTGCCAGCAGCTTTCGTATGAACACTGAAGCTTTCTTT
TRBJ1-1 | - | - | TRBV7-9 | CASSLGSGGMNTEAFF | TGTGCCAGCAGCTTAGGAAGCGGGGGCATGAACACTGAAGCTTTCTTT
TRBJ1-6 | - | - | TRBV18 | CASSLSGEGIPNSPLHF | TGTGCCAGCTCACTCTCGGGAGAGGGGATCCCTAATTCACCCCTCCACTTT
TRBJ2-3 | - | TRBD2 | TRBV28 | CASSPQSGRGWGTQYF | TGTGCCAGCAGTCCCCAGAGCGGGAGAGGGTGGGGTACGCAGTATTTT
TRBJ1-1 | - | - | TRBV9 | CASSVGTGLGNTEAFF | TGTGCCAGCAGCGTAGGAACAGGGCTAGGAAACACTGAAGCTTTCTTT
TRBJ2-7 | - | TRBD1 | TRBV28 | CASSFTGGAYEQYF | TGTGCCAGCAGTTTCACAGGGGGCGCTTACGAGCAGTACTTC